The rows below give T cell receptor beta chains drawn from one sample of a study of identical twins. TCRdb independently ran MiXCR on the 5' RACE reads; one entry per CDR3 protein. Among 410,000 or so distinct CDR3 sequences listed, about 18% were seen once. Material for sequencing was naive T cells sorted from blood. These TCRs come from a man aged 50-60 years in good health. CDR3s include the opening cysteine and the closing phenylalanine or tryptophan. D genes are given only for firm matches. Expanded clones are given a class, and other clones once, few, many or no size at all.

TGCAGCGTTGAAGACCTGGCGGGAGGGCCTTCCTACATTCAGTACTTC,CSVEDLAGGPSYIQYF,TRBD2,TRBV29-1,few,TRBJ2-4
TGCAGTGCTAGCGGGAGAGGCAAAAACATTCAGTACTTC,CSASGRGKNIQYF,.,TRBV20-1,many,TRBJ2-4
TGCGCCAGCAGCGACGGACTAGCGGGGACTAACATTCAGTACTTC,CASSDGLAGTNIQYF,TRBD2,TRBV5-1,.,TRBJ2-4
TGTGCCAGCAGTTTTGGGGTAGGGGCGAACACTGAAGCTTTCTTT,CASSFGVGANTEAFF,.,TRBV12-3/TRBV12-4,.,TRBJ1-1
TGCGCCAGCAGAACGACGTTCAGCGAATCCTACGAGCAGTACTTC,CASRTTFSESYEQYF,.,TRBV5-1,.,TRBJ2-7
TGCAGCGCCTATCCCGAGTATATCGGAGGGCAGTTCTTC,CSAYPEYIGGQFF,.,TRBV20-1,many,TRBJ2-1
TGCGCCAGCAGCCCGGGGGGGAGCGCTGAAGCTTTCTTT,CASSPGGSAEAFF,.,TRBV5-1,.,TRBJ1-1
TGTGCCATCAGTGGGCACGGGAAGGGCCAAGAGACCCAGTACTTC,CAISGHGKGQETQYF,.,TRBV10-3,.,TRBJ2-5
TGTGCCAGCAGCTTCGGCCTCTTGGGGGGCACCTACAATGAGCAGTTCTTC,CASSFGLLGGTYNEQFF,.,TRBV7-2,few,TRBJ2-1
TGTGCCAGCAGCTGGGACAGGAAGCGCTACGAGCAGTACTTC,CASSWDRKRYEQYF,TRBD1,TRBV7-9,few,TRBJ2-7
TGCGCCAGCAGCCCACCAGGTCCCGGTGAGCAGTTCTTC,CASSPPGPGEQFF,.,TRBV5-1,.,TRBJ2-1
TGCAGTGCCCTCACCCCGTGGGCAAACACTGAAGCTTTCTTT,CSALTPWANTEAFF,.,TRBV20-1,few,TRBJ1-1
TGCAGCGTTGATGTGGAGGAGGGCTATGGCTACACCTTC,CSVDVEEGYGYTF,.,TRBV29-1,few,TRBJ1-2
TGTGCCATCAGTGAGTCGTTGGGGGTTTCGGTGACCCAGTACTTC,CAISESLGVSVTQYF,.,TRBV10-3,.,TRBJ2-5
TGCAGTGCTAGAGCAGGCAATCAGCCCCAGCATTTT,CSARAGNQPQHF,.,TRBV20-1,few,TRBJ1-5
TGCGCCAGCAGCTATGCAGGGGGCTCCTACAATGAGCAGTTCTTC,CASSYAGGSYNEQFF,TRBD1,TRBV5-1,many,TRBJ2-1
TGCGCCAGCAGCCAAGGTTTGGCTAGCGGGGCGAATGAGCAGTTCTTC,CASSQGLASGANEQFF,TRBD2,TRBV4-1,.,TRBJ2-1
TGTGCCAGTAACTCACCTAGCGGGGGGATCTCCTACAATGAGCAGTTCTTC,CASNSPSGGISYNEQFF,TRBD2,TRBV19,.,TRBJ2-1
TGTGCCACCAGTGATGAGAAGACCATATCTGATGAGCAGTTCTTC,CATSDEKTISDEQFF,.,TRBV24-1,many,TRBJ2-1
TGTGCCAGCAGCCACCTAGTGGGGGACAATGAGCAGTTCTTC,CASSHLVGDNEQFF,.,TRBV3-1,few,TRBJ2-1
TGTGCCAGCAGCTACGACAGGGGGCCGAAGTACCAAGAGACCCAGTACTTC,CASSYDRGPKYQETQYF,TRBD1,TRBV7-8,many,TRBJ2-5
TGTGCCAGCTCAGCCGACGATAGCGGGAGGTTCTACGAGCAGTACTTC,CASSADDSGRFYEQYF,TRBD2,TRBV6-2/TRBV6-3,.,TRBJ2-7
TGTGCCAGCAGAGTCCAGGGTTACACCGGGGAGCTGTTTTTT,CASRVQGYTGELFF,.,TRBV27,.,TRBJ2-2
TGCAGCGTTGGGCAGCACTACAATGAGCAGTTCTTC,CSVGQHYNEQFF,.,TRBV29-1,.,TRBJ2-1
TGCAGTGCTAGTCTCGGGGCCTACGAGCAGTACTTC,CSASLGAYEQYF,.,TRBV20-1,few,TRBJ2-7
TGTGCCAGCAGCTTATCCCCCCAGGGGGTAGGCTATGGCTACACCTTC,CASSLSPQGVGYGYTF,TRBD1,TRBV7-2,many,TRBJ1-2
TGTGCCAGCAGTTACTCCCGGGTAGCAGCCTACGAGCAGTACTTC,CASSYSRVAAYEQYF,.,TRBV6-2/TRBV6-3,many,TRBJ2-7
TGTGCCAGCAGTTACTCATCTGAAGCTTTCTTT,CASSYSSEAFF,.,TRBV6-5,.,TRBJ1-1
TGTGCCAGCAGTAATCTCGGGGGACAGAACACCGGGGAGCTGTTTTTT,CASSNLGGQNTGELFF,.,TRBV6-2/TRBV6-3,.,TRBJ2-2
TGTGCCAGCAGCACGAGGCAAGGGGCAGGAGAAAAACTGTTTTTT,CASSTRQGAGEKLFF,.,TRBV11-2,many,TRBJ1-4
TGTGCCAGCAGCCAAGTCGGGACAGGGGGCTCCTACAATGAGCAGTTCTTC,CASSQVGTGGSYNEQFF,TRBD1,TRBV4-2,.,TRBJ2-1
TGTGCCAGCAGTAAACTAGATGAGCAGTTCTTC,CASSKLDEQFF,.,TRBV6-6,.,TRBJ2-1
TGTGCCAGCAGTAATAGCGGGGGGGCCGTCGGGGCGCAGTATTTT,CASSNSGGAVGAQYF,TRBD2,TRBV6-1,few,TRBJ2-3
TGTGCCAGCAGTTTACAAGGGGGTCGTAATCAGCCCCAGCATTTT,CASSLQGGRNQPQHF,.,TRBV28,.,TRBJ1-5
TGCGCCAGCAGCCAAGATGACGTATCCTACGAGCAGTACTTC,CASSQDDVSYEQYF,.,TRBV4-3,few,TRBJ2-7
TGTGCCAGCAGCGTTGGGGTCGGCGGGGAGCTGTTTTTT,CASSVGVGGELFF,.,TRBV7-9,.,TRBJ2-2
TGCGCCAGCAGCTCTCACAGGGTCCCCACAGATACGCAGTATTTT,CASSSHRVPTDTQYF,.,TRBV4-3,many,TRBJ2-3
TGCAGCGTTGAGGGGGGACAGCACACAGATACGCAGTATTTT,CSVEGGQHTDTQYF,.,TRBV29-1,few,TRBJ2-3
TGTGCCAGCAGGACTAGCGGGAGTAGAAACAATGAGCAGTTCTTC,CASRTSGSRNNEQFF,TRBD2,TRBV12-3/TRBV12-4,few,TRBJ2-1
TGCAGCGTCGCGGGACTAGCGCCTCGCGAGCAGTACTTC,CSVAGLAPREQYF,TRBD2,TRBV29-1,.,TRBJ2-7
TGCGCCAGCAGTGCGACTAGCGGGGAAGAGACCCAGTACTTC,CASSATSGEETQYF,TRBD2,TRBV10-1,many,TRBJ2-5
TGCAGTGCGACAGGGAACGGCTACACCTTC,CSATGNGYTF,TRBD1,TRBV20-1,many,TRBJ1-2
TGTGCCAGCAGTTACACCACAGGGGGCTTCTACGAGCAGTACTTC,CASSYTTGGFYEQYF,TRBD1,TRBV6-5,.,TRBJ2-7
TGCGCCAGCAGCTTGGGGGGGTACGGTGAAGCTTTCTTT,CASSLGGYGEAFF,.,TRBV5-1,few,TRBJ1-1
TGTGCCAGCTCACTACTAGCGGGATTTAATGAGCAGTTCTTC,CASSLLAGFNEQFF,TRBD2,TRBV18,.,TRBJ2-1
TGCGCCAGCAAGGACGGGACTAGCGGGAGTGAGCAGTACTTC,CASKDGTSGSEQYF,TRBD2,TRBV5-1,many,TRBJ2-7
TGCGCCAGCAGCCCGTGGGGACGGGAGAACACTGAAGCTTTCTTT,CASSPWGRENTEAFF,.,TRBV5-1,few,TRBJ1-1
TGTGCCAGCAGCTTGGGAGGAGGGGATGAGCAGTTCTTC,CASSLGGGDEQFF,.,TRBV5-6,.,TRBJ2-1
TGTGCCAGCTCACCACGTATAATCGCTGAAGCTTTCTTT,CASSPRIIAEAFF,.,TRBV18,.,TRBJ1-1
TGTGCCAGCAGCCAAACCCAAGTCAACCGGGGGGGCCCAGATACGCAGTATTTT,CASSQTQVNRGGPDTQYF,TRBD2,TRBV4-2,many,TRBJ2-3
TGTGCCAGCAGCCATCGGGAGCCGTACTACAATGAGCAGTTCTTC,CASSHREPYYNEQFF,.,TRBV3-1,.,TRBJ2-1
TGTGCCAGCAGCTTAAACTTTAACTATGGCTACACCTTC,CASSLNFNYGYTF,.,TRBV11-2,many,TRBJ1-2
TGTGCCAGCACACCCAGCCTCGGAGGATTAAGCACAGATACGCAGTATTTT,CASTPSLGGLSTDTQYF,.,TRBV3-1,.,TRBJ2-3